This T cell receptor beta chain was documented in a study of tumor-infiltrating lymphocytes in localized non-small cell lung cancer. On the study more broadly: Several tumor histologies, both smoking statuses, and some post-neoadjuvant chemotherapy samples were included. Tumor tissue and non-adjacent uninvolved lung came from each patient.

The data were produced by immunoSEQ multiplex PCR, yet TCRdb's version contains in-frame clones alone and is incomplete. The data contain about 12,000 clones, less than 90% of them singletons. The CDR3 sequence is 15 residues long. The V and J ends lost 10 bases and 9 bases, in that order; junction bases with no gene match: 11. CDR1 is ENHRY, CDR2 SYGVKD, per germline. The rearrangement uses TRBV10-3 and TRBJ2-1, with 14 bases that match TRBD2. The clonotype was recovered from a human donor with non-small cell lung cancer. Sequenced material: lung tumor tissue. This chain's CDR3 is CASGTSGGHGGEQFF. CDR3 in DNA: TGTGCCAGCGGGACTAGCGGGGGTCATGGGGGTGAGCAGTTCTTC.